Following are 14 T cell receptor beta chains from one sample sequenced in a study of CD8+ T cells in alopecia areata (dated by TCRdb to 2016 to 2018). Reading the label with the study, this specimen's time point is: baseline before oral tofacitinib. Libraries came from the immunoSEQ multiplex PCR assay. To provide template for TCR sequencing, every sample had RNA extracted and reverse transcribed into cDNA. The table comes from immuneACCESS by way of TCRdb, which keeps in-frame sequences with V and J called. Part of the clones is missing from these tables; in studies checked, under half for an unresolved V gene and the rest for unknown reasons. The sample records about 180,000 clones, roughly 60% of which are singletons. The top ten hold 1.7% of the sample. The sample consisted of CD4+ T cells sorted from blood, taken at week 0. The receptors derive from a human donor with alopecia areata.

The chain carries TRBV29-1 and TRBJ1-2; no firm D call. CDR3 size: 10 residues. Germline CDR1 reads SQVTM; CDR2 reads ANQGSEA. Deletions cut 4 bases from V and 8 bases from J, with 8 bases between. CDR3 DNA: TGCAGCGTTGGGGCGGGCGGCTACACCTTC. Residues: CSVGAGGYTF.

CDR3: CASSEVLRNTEAFF. The CDR3 DNA reads TGTGCCAGCAGTGAAGTACTGAGGAACACTGAAGCTTTCTTT. The chain couples TRBV6-1 to TRBJ1-1, with D hard to call. CDR1 and CDR2 (germline): MNHNS, SASEGT. V was cut by 1 base and J by 1 base, with 7 bases left in between. The CDR3 loop spans 14 amino acids.

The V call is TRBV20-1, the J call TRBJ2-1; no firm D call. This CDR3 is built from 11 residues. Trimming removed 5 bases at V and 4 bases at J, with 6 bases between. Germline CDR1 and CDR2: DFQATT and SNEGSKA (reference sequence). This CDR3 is CSAPKYNEQFF. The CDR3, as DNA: TGCAGTGCTCCGAAGTACAATGAGCAGTTCTTC.

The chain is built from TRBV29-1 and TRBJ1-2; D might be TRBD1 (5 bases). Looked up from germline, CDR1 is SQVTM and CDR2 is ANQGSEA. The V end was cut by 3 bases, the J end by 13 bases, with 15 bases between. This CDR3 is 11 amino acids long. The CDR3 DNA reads TGCAGCGTTGATGATAACAGGCAATTCACCTTC. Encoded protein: CSVDDNRQFTF.

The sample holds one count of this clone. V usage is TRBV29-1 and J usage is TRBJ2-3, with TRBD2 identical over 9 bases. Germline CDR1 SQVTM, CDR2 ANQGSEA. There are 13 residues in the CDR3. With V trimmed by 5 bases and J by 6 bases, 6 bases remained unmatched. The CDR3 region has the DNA TGCAGCGTTTCTGTAGCGGGGGAGGATACGCAGTATTTT. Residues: CSVSVAGEDTQYF.

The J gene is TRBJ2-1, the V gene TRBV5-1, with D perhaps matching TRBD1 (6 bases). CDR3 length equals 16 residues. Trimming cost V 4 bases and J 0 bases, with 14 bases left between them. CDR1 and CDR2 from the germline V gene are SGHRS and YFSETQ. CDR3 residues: CASSTTTGTSYNEQFF. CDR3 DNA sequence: TGCGCCAGCAGCACCACCACAGGGACCTCCTACAATGAGCAGTTCTTC.

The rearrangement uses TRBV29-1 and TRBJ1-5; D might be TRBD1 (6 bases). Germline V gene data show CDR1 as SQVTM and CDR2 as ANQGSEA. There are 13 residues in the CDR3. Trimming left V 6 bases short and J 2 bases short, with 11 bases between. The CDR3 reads CSVRSGGNQPQHF. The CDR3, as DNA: TGCAGCGTAAGATCAGGGGGCAATCAGCCCCAGCATTTT.

The CDR3 region is CASSFRGRGSGSTEAFF. The CDR3 DNA follows: TGTGCCAGCAGTTTCAGGGGGCGCGGGTCTGGGAGCACTGAAGCTTTCTTT. The V gene is TRBV28, the J gene TRBJ1-1; 8 bases agree with TRBD1. V was pared by 3 bases and J by 4 bases, with 13 bases of the junction left unmatched. This CDR3 is built from 17 residues. Germline-derived CDR1 and CDR2 are MDHEN and SYDVKM.

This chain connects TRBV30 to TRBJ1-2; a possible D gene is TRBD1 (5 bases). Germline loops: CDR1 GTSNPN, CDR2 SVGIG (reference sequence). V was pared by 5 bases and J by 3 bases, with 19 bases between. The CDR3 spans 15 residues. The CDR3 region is CAWLFRDGHDYGYTF. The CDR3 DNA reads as TGTGCCTGGTTATTCCGGGACGGCCATGACTATGGCTACACCTTC.

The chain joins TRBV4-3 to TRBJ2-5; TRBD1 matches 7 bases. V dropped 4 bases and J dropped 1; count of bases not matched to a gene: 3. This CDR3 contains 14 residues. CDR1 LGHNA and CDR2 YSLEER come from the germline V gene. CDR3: CASSLRQGQETQYF. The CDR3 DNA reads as TGCGCCAGCAGCCTTAGACAGGGCCAAGAGACCCAGTACTTC.

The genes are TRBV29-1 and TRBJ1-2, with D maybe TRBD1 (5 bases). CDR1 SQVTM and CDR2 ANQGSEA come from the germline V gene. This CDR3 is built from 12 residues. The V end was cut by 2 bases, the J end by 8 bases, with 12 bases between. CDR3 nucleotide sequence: TGCAGCGTTGAAAGCAGGGTTGCAGGCTACACCTTC. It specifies CSVESRVAGYTF. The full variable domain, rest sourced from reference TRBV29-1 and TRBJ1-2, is SAVISQKPSRDICQRGTSLTIQCQVDSQVTMMFWYRQQPGQSLTLIATANQGSEATYESGFVIDKFPISRPNLTFSTLTVSNMSPEDSSIYLCSVESRVAGYTFGSGTRLTVV.

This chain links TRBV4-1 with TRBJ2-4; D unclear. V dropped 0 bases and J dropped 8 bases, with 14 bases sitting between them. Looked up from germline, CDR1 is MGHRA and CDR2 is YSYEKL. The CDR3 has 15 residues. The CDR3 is CASSQDGQRRDIQYF. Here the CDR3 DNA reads TGCGCCAGCAGCCAAGATGGGCAGCGAAGGGACATTCAGTACTTC.

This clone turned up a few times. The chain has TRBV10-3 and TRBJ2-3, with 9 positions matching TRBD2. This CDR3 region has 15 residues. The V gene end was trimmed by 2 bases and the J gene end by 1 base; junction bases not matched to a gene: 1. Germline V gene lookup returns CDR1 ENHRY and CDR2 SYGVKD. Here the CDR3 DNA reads TGTGCCATCAGTGAGGCTAGCGGGGGCACAGATACGCAGTATTTT. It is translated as CAISEASGGTDTQYF.

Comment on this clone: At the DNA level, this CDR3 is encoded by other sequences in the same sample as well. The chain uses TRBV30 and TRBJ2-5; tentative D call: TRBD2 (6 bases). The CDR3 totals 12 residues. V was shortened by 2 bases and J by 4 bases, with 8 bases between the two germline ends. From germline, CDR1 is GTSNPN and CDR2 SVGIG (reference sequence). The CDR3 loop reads CAWSQGGETQYF. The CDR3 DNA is TGTGCCTGGAGTCAGGGAGGAGAGACCCAGTACTTC.